The following is a T cell receptor beta chain sequence with its context. The antigen remains undetermined. TCRdb's table, derived via immunoSEQ multiplex PCR, lists solely in-frame clones and lacks some. Here the sample spans a few hundred thousand clones, over 75% being singletons. This entry is derived from a study of cytomegalovirus exposure and HLA in healthy donors. Study-wide results and limits: Rare TCR sequences dominated, though some public TCRs recurred in many donors. In vitro work confirmed that a few CMV-associated chains recognize CMV antigens. The study designated over 150 TCR beta chains cytomegalovirus-associated. Subsequent analysis showed first-cohort TCR clusters tending to co-occur in some 110 validation repertoires.

The germline V gene has CDR1 SGDLS and CDR2 YYNGEE. The CDR3 totals 15 residues. V dropped 2 bases and J dropped 2 bases, with 10 bases sitting between them. The chain joins TRBV9 to TRBJ1-4; no definite D call. The source material was PBMCs. The clonotype originates from a man in his thirties or forties in good health and CMV-seronegative. The CDR3 reads CASSVLGGTNEKLFF. In DNA, the CDR3 is TGTGCCAGCAGCGTCCTAGGTGGCACTAATGAAAAACTGTTTTTT. The whole variable domain, filled in from reference TRBV9 and TRBJ1-4, reads DSGVTQTPKHLITATGQRVTLRCSPRSGDLSVYWYQQSLDQGLQFLIQYYNGEERAKGNILERFSAQQFPDLHSELNLSSLELGDSALYFCASSVLGGTNEKLFFGSGTQLSVL.